The T cell receptor (beta chain) described here comes from a study of cytomegalovirus exposure and HLA in healthy donors. Per germline, CDR1 MNHEY and CDR2 SMNVEV (reference sequence). This CDR3 region has 13 residues. Between the trimmed V and J ends, which lost 5 bases and 6 bases, there was a span of 13 bases. A multiplex PCR was run with 60 Vbeta primers and 13 Jbeta primers. Assay: immunoSEQ multiplex PCR; the TCRdb copy retains only in-frame clones and omits some. The sample carries 150,000 to 160,000 clones, nearly 80% recorded once. Overall study findings and caveats: A later analysis reportedly found that, within productive TCRs, an Asian-associated ancestry cluster had fewer N-insertions than the mean observed across the roughly 690 donors.

On this clone itself: Its antigen is unknown.

Participants comprised healthy donors of bone marrow. The clonotype comes from a man aged 30-40 years in good health and CMV-seropositive. The sequencing input was PBMCs. V and J are TRBV27 and TRBJ2-5; perhaps TRBD2 as D (6 bases). The CDR3 bases are TGTGCCAGCAGTCCCAGGGACTCTAAGACCCAGTACTTC. Translation gives CASSPRDSKTQYF.